This T cell receptor beta chain stems from a study of T cells in Graves' hyperthyroidism and ophthalmopathy. Regions amplified from RNA transcripts were the TCR beta CDR3 regions. HTBI primers were used for first-round RT-PCR of the TCR CDR3. TCRdb re-derived calls from the multiplex PCR reads in MiXCR, one entry per CDR3 protein. Altogether a few hundred thousand distinct CDR3 sequences are present, more than 20% being singletons, with the ten largest covering 73%. This clonotype was observed a few times. This CDR3 is built from 12 residues. Per germline, CDR1 SNHLY and CDR2 FYNNEI. Trimming took 6 bases from V and 6 from J, leaving 9 bases between them.

This TCR was sampled from a middle-aged man with Graves' hyperthyroidism. The chain couples TRBV2 to TRBJ2-4; D is perhaps TRBD1 or TRBD2 (7 bases each). Source material: blood. The CDR3: CASSRGGNIQYF. CDR3 in DNA: TGTGCCAGCAGCAGGGGGGGAAACATTCAGTACTTC.